Listed below are T cell receptor beta chains from one sample, sequenced in a study of blood T cell repertoires in COVID-19. Data came from immunoSEQ multiplex PCR; TCRdb stores just in-frame clones and leaves some out. The profile shows around 320,000 clones, 75% to 85% of them singletons. The sample comprised peripheral blood. All receptors derive from a human donor in a cohort sampled during active COVID-19. The CDR3 runs from the conserved cysteine through the conserved F or W. The D gene is left open where the match is weak. Only part of the rows carry a size: once, few, many, or a class if the clone is expanded.

v_gene	d_gene	abundance	j_gene	CDR3nt	CDR3aa
TRBV9	.	.	TRBJ1-4	TGTGCCAGCAGCCCCACGGGAAGGAATAATGAAAAACTGTTTTTT	CASSPTGRNNEKLFF
TRBV5-6	TRBD1	.	TRBJ2-6	TGTGCCAGCAGCTTCCCGGGACAGGCTGGGGCCAACGTCCTGACTTTC	CASSFPGQAGANVLTF
TRBV27	TRBD2	.	TRBJ2-2	TGTGCCAGCACTATAAAAGGACTAGCGGGGGCGAACACCGGGGAGCTGTTTTTT	CASTIKGLAGANTGELFF
TRBV30	.	.	TRBJ1-6	TGTGCCTGGAGTGCGGGAATAGGGAATTCACCCCTCCACTTT	CAWSAGIGNSPLHF
TRBV29-1	TRBD1	once	TRBJ2-7	TGCAGCGCAGGGACAGACTCCTACGAGCAGTACTTC	CSAGTDSYEQYF
TRBV27	TRBD2	.	TRBJ2-3	TGTGCCAGCAAACAGAAGGCTAGCGGGGGAGTAACAGATACGCAGTATTTT	CASKQKASGGVTDTQYF
TRBV11-2	TRBD2	.	TRBJ2-5	TGTGCCAGCAGCTTATATCAGCGGGAGGAGACCCAGTACTTC	CASSLYQREETQYF
TRBV6-2/TRBV6-3	.	.	TRBJ2-3	TGTGCCAGCAGTACCCCCCGGGGGGATACGCAGTATTTT	CASSTPRGDTQYF
TRBV9	TRBD2	.	TRBJ2-3	TGTGCCAGCAGCACCCCTAGCGGGGGGGCGAGAGATACGCAGTATTTT	CASSTPSGGARDTQYF
TRBV21-1	.	once	TRBJ2-7	TGTGCCAGCAGCCCCCTCTTTATTTTAACCTACGAGCAGTACTTC	CASSPLFILTYEQYF
TRBV14	.	.	TRBJ2-2	TGTGCCAGCAGCCAAGACATAGGACAGCCGACCGGTGGCGGGGAGCTGTTTTTT	CASSQDIGQPTGGGELFF
TRBV28	TRBD1	.	TRBJ1-2	TGTGCCAGCAGAGAGGGGGCGGACTATGGCTACACCTTC	CASREGADYGYTF
TRBV7-3	TRBD2	.	TRBJ2-1	TGTGCCAGCAGCCCCGGGGGGGGAGTTAATGAGCAGTTCTTC	CASSPGGGVNEQFF
TRBV11-1	.	once	TRBJ1-1	TGTGCCAGCAGCCCAGGTGTTTGGACTGAAGCTTTCTTT	CASSPGVWTEAFF
TRBV6-5	.	.	TRBJ2-3	TGTGCCAGCAGGTGGACTGCCGGGAGCACAGATACGCAGTATTTT	CASRWTAGSTDTQYF
TRBV19	.	.	TRBJ1-4	TGTGCCAGCGAGGGGTCCGCAGGGAGGCTAACTAATGAAAAACTGTTTTTT	CASEGSAGRLTNEKLFF
TRBV5-5	.	.	TRBJ2-4	TGTGCCAGCAGCTTGGCGGAACAGGGCGGGCCCAAAAACATTCAGTACTTC	CASSLAEQGGPKNIQYF
TRBV10-1	.	few	TRBJ2-1	TGCGCCAGCAGTTCCACGCCCCGGACAGTCTACGATGAGCAGTTCTTC	CASSSTPRTVYDEQFF
TRBV30	.	.	TRBJ1-2	TGTGCCTGCCTCCGAGGACGGGAACTCCTCCATGGCTACACCTTC	CACLRGRELLHGYTF
TRBV2	.	.	TRBJ1-2	TGTGCCAGCAGCCTGACAGAAGACTATGGCTACACCTTC	CASSLTEDYGYTF
TRBV10-1	.	once	TRBJ1-1	TGCGCCAGCAGGAAACAGGGCTCCGCTGAAGCTTTCTTT	CASRKQGSAEAFF
TRBV5-1	TRBD1	.	TRBJ2-7	TGCGCCAGCAGCTTGGAAGACAGGGGCTCCTACGAGCAGTACTTC	CASSLEDRGSYEQYF
TRBV10-2	.	.	TRBJ1-6	TGCGCCAGCAGTGAGTCGGGCCCTTCTCGCTCCTATAATTCACCCCTCCACTTT	CASSESGPSRSYNSPLHF
TRBV24-1	TRBD2	.	TRBJ2-1	TGTGCCACCGGGACTATCGAGGGCTATGAGCAGTTCTTC	CATGTIEGYEQFF
TRBV24-1	.	.	TRBJ1-2	TGTGCCACCAGTGATCCACGGACAGAACGATCTGGCTACACCTTC	CATSDPRTERSGYTF
TRBV7-9	.	.	TRBJ2-3	TGTGCCAGCAGCTTAGCCTCGGGGAGCACAGATACGCAGTATTTT	CASSLASGSTDTQYF
TRBV12-5	.	.	TRBJ2-5	TGTGCTAGTGGGCTTGCTTTAGGGGGTCGGGAGACCCAGTACTTC	CASGLALGGRETQYF
TRBV23-1	TRBD1	once	TRBJ1-2	TGCGCCAGCAGTCAATCGGGACAGGCGGTTACTTGCGGCTACACCTTC	CASSQSGQAVTCGYTF
TRBV29-1	.	.	TRBJ2-2	TGCAGCGTTCGGGGCGGACAGATACAAAACACCGGGGAGCTGTTTTTT	CSVRGGQIQNTGELFF
TRBV15	.	.	TRBJ1-3	TGTGCCACCAGCAGAGTAACAGGGTTAGGGTCTTCCATATATTTT	CATSRVTGLGSSIYF
TRBV29-1	.	.	TRBJ1-4	TGCAGCGTTGTTCTAGCAACTAATGAAAAACTGTTTTTT	CSVVLATNEKLFF
TRBV3-1/TRBV3-2	TRBD2	few	TRBJ2-1	TGTGCCAGCAGCTCGGGACTAGCGGGGGGATACAATGAGCAGTTCTTC	CASSSGLAGGYNEQFF
TRBV4-1	TRBD1	.	TRBJ1-6	TGCGCCAGCAGCCTAAGGACAGGGGTAATCAATTCACCCCTCCACTTT	CASSLRTGVINSPLHF